Presented here are 13 T cell receptor beta chains from one specimen sequenced in a study of blood T cell repertoires in COVID-19 (dated by TCRdb to the early 2020s). Libraries were constructed by the immunoSEQ multiplex PCR assay. TCRdb limited this immuneACCESS table to in-frame rearrangements with V and J called. A share of clones is missing; checked studies link under half to unresolved V genes, and the rest is unexplained. The sample contains about 190,000 clones, 90% of them found a single time. The ten largest account for about 0.58% of the sample. The sample comprised peripheral blood. Source of these receptors: a man over 45 with acute or convalescent COVID-19.

The chain couples TRBV7-9 to TRBJ2-1; TRBD2 matches 9 bases. The CDR3 runs 14 residues. Germline V gene lookup returns CDR1 SEHNR and CDR2 FQNEAQ (reference sequence). V lost 3 bases, J lost 5 bases, and 2 bases stayed unmatched. The CDR3 protein is CASSFSGGNNEQFF. CDR3 nucleotide sequence: TGTGCCAGCAGCTTTAGCGGGGGCAACAATGAGCAGTTCTTC.

This chain connects TRBV12-3 or TRBV12-4 to TRBJ1-5; 7 bases are shared with TRBD1. The CDR3 sequence is 13 residues long. After removal of 5 bases from V and 6 bases from J, the junction contained 4 bases not matched to a gene. CDR3 in DNA: TGTGCCAGCAGTGAACAGGGGAGTCAGCCCCAGCATTTT. Residues: CASSEQGSQPQHF.

The rearrangement links TRBV19 to TRBJ1-4; 8 positions agree with TRBD1. From germline, CDR1 is LNHDA and CDR2 SQIVND (reference sequence). J was trimmed by 0 bases and V by 7 bases; bases with no gene match: 7. The length of the CDR3 is 16 residues. CDR3 sequence (DNA): TGTGCCAGTACCCGGGACAGGTACTCAACTAATGAAAAACTGTTTTTT. The encoded protein is CASTRDRYSTNEKLFF.

The chain carries TRBV6-4 and TRBJ1-6, with unresolved D. V dropped 5 bases and J dropped 5 bases, with 13 bases sitting between them. This CDR3 is built from 15 residues. Germline loops: CDR1 MRHNA, CDR2 SNTAGT. CDR3: CASSPRGLNNSPLHF. The DNA of the CDR3 is TGTGCCAGCAGTCCCCGAGGGCTAAATAATTCACCCCTCCACTTT.

This chain uses TRBV2 with TRBJ1-5; the D is unclear. The germline gives CDR1 SNHLY, CDR2 FYNNEI. Deletions cut 8 bases from V and 4 bases from J, with 18 bases between. CDR3 size: 15 residues. The CDR3 spells CASQTPAGGNQPQHF. The CDR3 DNA follows: TGTGCCAGCCAAACACCTGCGGGAGGGAATCAGCCCCAGCATTTT.

This chain joins TRBV18 and TRBJ2-7; 8 nucleotides agree with TRBD2. J gave up 7 bases and V 4 bases, and 6 bases lay outside the gene matches. Germline lookup yields CDR1 KGHSH and CDR2 LQKENI. This CDR3 contains 13 residues. CDR3 DNA sequence: TGTGCCAGCTCACTAATGACTAGCGCAGAGCAGTACTTC. As protein: CASSLMTSAEQYF.

CDR3 sequence: CATRAGDSNQPQHF. CDR3 coding DNA: TGTGCCACCAGGGCAGGGGATAGCAATCAGCCCCAGCATTTT. This chain connects TRBV24-1 to TRBJ1-5, with TRBD1 as a possible D gene (6 bases). CDR1 and CDR2 (germline): KGHDR, SFDVKD. CDR3 length: 14 amino acids. V was clipped by 7 bases and J by 0 bases, with 9 bases between them.

This clone appeared a few times. The chain uses TRBV3-1 (or the pseudogene TRBV3-2) and TRBJ1-5; D not certain. Germline V gene lookup returns CDR1 LGHDT and CDR2 YNNKEL (reference sequence). The V gene lost 1 base and the J gene lost 6 bases, with 7 bases spanning the gap. The CDR3 has 13 residues. CDR3 amino acids: CASSQVGSQPQHF. The CDR3 coding sequence is TGTGCCAGCAGCCAAGTAGGGAGTCAGCCCCAGCATTTT.

Points on this clone: The final CDR3 position lacks the conserved phenylalanine or tryptophan, pointing to a likely read error. The DNA is omitted, as the CDR3 cannot be located on it reliably, and the CDR3 follows TCRdb's listing. The chain joins TRBV27 to TRBJ1-2; the D call TRBD1 from the table was never checked on the DNA. From germline, CDR1 is MNHEY and CDR2 SMNVEV (reference sequence). From its first to its last residue, the CDR3 has 9 amino acids. Here the CDR3 reads CANPLPDRA.

This clone showed up just once. This sequence joins TRBV24-1 and TRBJ2-2; no definite D call. V was shortened by 5 bases and J by 0 bases, with 6 bases between the two germline ends. CDR3 length equals 14 residues. CDR1 is KGHDR and CDR2 is SFDVKD in the germline V gene. The CDR3 spells CATSGAANTGELFF. The CDR3, as DNA: TGTGCCACCAGTGGGGCAGCGAACACCGGGGAGCTGTTTTTT.

This sequence joins TRBV29-1 and TRBJ1-1, with a possible D match to TRBD1 (6 bases). CDR3 length equals 12 residues. Trimming took 7 bases from V and 5 from J, leaving 14 bases between them. CDR1 and CDR2 from the germline V gene are SQVTM and ANQGSEA. The DNA for the CDR3 is TGCAGCGCTTCAACAGGGTATACTGAAGCTTTCTTT. The encoded protein is CSASTGYTEAFF. Based on the CDR3 plus reference TRBV29-1 and TRBJ1-1, the full variable domain is SAVISQKPSRDICQRGTSLTIQCQVDSQVTMMFWYRQQPGQSLTLIATANQGSEATYESGFVIDKFPISRPNLTFSTLTVSNMSPEDSSIYLCSASTGYTEAFFGQGTRLTVV.

This chain uses TRBV18 with TRBJ2-3, with 14 bases matching TRBD2. This CDR3 comprises 15 residues. Germline V gene lookup returns CDR1 KGHSH and CDR2 LQKENI. After removal of 5 bases from V and 5 bases from J, the junction contained 3 bases not matched to a gene. CDR3 in DNA: TGTGCCAGCTCAAGACTAGCGGGGGGGCAAGATACGCAGTATTTT. It translates to CASSRLAGGQDTQYF. Full variable domain (outside the CDR3, taken from reference TRBV18 and TRBJ2-3): NAGVMQNPRHLVRRRGQEARLRCSPMKGHSHVYWYRQLPEEGLKFMVYLQKENIIDESGMPKERFSAEFPKEGPSILRIQQVVRGDSAAYFCASSRLAGGQDTQYFGPGTRLTVL.

This chain uses TRBV27 with TRBJ2-2; a weak D match, TRBD2 (5 bases). The V end was cut by 8 bases, the J end by 3 bases, with 10 bases between. Germline V CDR1 and CDR2: MNHEY, SMNVEV (reference sequence). CDR3 length: 13 residues. CDR3 protein: CASRRAYTGELFF. The CDR3 region has the DNA TGTGCCAGCCGGCGGGCCTACACCGGGGAGCTGTTTTTT.